One sample yielded the 21 T cell receptor beta chains listed below, sequenced in a study of cytomegalovirus exposure and HLA in healthy donors. The PCR was carried out with 60 Vbeta primers and 13 Jbeta primers. TCRdb keeps only in-frame clones here, not all; method: immunoSEQ multiplex PCR. The top ten clones hold roughly 13% of a sample with over 150,000 clones, around 80% of them seen once. Sequencing was carried out using PBMCs. All receptors derive from a man aged 25 to 40 in good health and CMV-seropositive.

This clone was seen a few times. V and J are TRBV6-1 and TRBJ2-2; D might be TRBD1 (5 bases). From germline, CDR1 is MNHNS and CDR2 SASEGT. Trimming removed 2 bases from V and 4 bases from J, with 11 bases in between. There are 15 residues in the CDR3. This chain's CDR3 is CASSEQGRSTGELFF. The CDR3, as DNA: TGTGCCAGCAGTGAACAGGGTAGGAGCACCGGGGAGCTGTTTTTT.

The J gene is TRBJ2-1, the V gene TRBV2; 16 nucleotides agree with TRBD2. The CDR3 contains 16 residues. J gave up 8 bases and V 4 bases, and 5 bases lay outside the gene matches. The germline gives CDR1 SNHLY, CDR2 FYNNEI. CDR3 loop: CASSVGLAGGPYEQFF. CDR3 coding DNA: TGTGCCAGCAGTGTGGGACTAGCGGGAGGGCCTTATGAGCAGTTCTTC.

This chain connects TRBV5-4 to TRBJ2-5; D is ambiguous. Germline V gene data show CDR1 as SGHNT and CDR2 as YYREEE (reference sequence). Trimming removed 1 base from V and 4 bases from J, with 5 bases in between. The CDR3 is 12 amino acids. The CDR3 spells CASSLLGETQYF. Here the CDR3 DNA reads TGTGCCAGCAGCTTGCTAGGAGAGACCCAGTACTTC. Variable domain in full (rest from reference TRBV5-4 and TRBJ2-5): ETGVTQSPTHLIKTRGQQVTLRCSSQSGHNTVSWYQQALGQGPQFIFQYYREEENGRGNFPPRFSGLQFPNYSSELNVNALELDDSALYLCASSLLGETQYFGPGTRLLVL.

The rearrangement joins TRBV28 to TRBJ1-3, with D unresolved. Germline V gene data show CDR1 as MDHEN and CDR2 as SYDVKM. Between the trimmed V and J ends, which lost 7 bases and 0 bases, there was a span of 10 bases. The CDR3 covers 14 residues. The CDR3 region has the DNA TGTGCCAGCACCGCGGTGAGCTCTGGAAACACCATATATTTT. It encodes CASTAVSSGNTIYF.

The rearrangement joins TRBV19 to TRBJ1-1, with D unresolved. V was clipped by 2 bases and J by 2 bases, with 15 bases between them. The CDR3 extends over 16 amino acids. CDR1 and CDR2 (germline): LNHDA, SQIVND (reference sequence). The CDR3 DNA follows: TGTGCCAGTAGTATATCCCCAGCGGGATTTAACACTGAAGCTTTCTTT. Translation gives CASSISPAGFNTEAFF.

The rearrangement uses TRBV15 and TRBJ2-5; possibly TRBD2 for D (6 bases). Per germline, CDR1 LNHNV and CDR2 YYDKDF (reference sequence). The CDR3 is 15 amino acids. Trimming stripped 0 bases from V and 1 base from J, with 9 bases between. The CDR3 region is CATSRDLASQETQYF. The CDR3, as DNA: TGTGCCACCAGCAGAGATCTAGCGAGCCAAGAGACCCAGTACTTC.

V gene TRBV5-1 combines with J gene TRBJ1-3; D gene uncertain. The CDR3 covers 15 residues. Per the germline V gene, CDR1 is SGHRS and CDR2 is YFSETQ. V lost 1 base to trimming and J lost 0 bases, with 8 bases between them. DNA for the CDR3: TGCGCCAGCAGCTTGATGTCGGTCTCTGGAAACACCATATATTTT. It is translated as CASSLMSVSGNTIYF.

The chain joins TRBV27 to TRBJ2-1; unclear D gene. The CDR3 has 13 amino acids. Per the germline V gene, CDR1 is MNHEY and CDR2 is SMNVEV (reference sequence). Trimming stripped 2 bases from V and 4 bases from J, with 6 bases between. The CDR3 loop reads CASSLDKYNEQFF. CDR3 bases: TGTGCCAGCAGTTTAGACAAATACAATGAGCAGTTCTTC.

Only a few counts were recorded for this clone. This sequence joins TRBV2 and TRBJ1-1; D uncertain. V was clipped by 7 bases and J by 1 base, with 10 bases between them. CDR3 size: 13 residues. Per germline, CDR1 SNHLY and CDR2 FYNNEI. The DNA for the CDR3 is TGTGCCAGCATCTATCTGAGGAACACTGAAGCTTTCTTT. Its translation: CASIYLRNTEAFF.

This clone is a singleton in its sample. The chain links TRBV30 to TRBJ1-1; possible D gene TRBD1, 5 bases. Trimming took 0 bases from V and 5 from J, leaving 10 bases between them. The V gene's germline CDR1 is GTSNPN and CDR2 SVGIG (reference sequence). This CDR3 is 13 amino acids long. In DNA form, the CDR3 reads TGTGCCTGGAGTGTGGTTAAGGGGACTGAAGCTTTCTTT. Residues: CAWSVVKGTEAFF.

A note on this clone: This sample includes further DNA sequences coding for the same CDR3. This chain links TRBV19 with TRBJ2-3; TRBD1 agrees at 8 bases. The CDR3 extends over 13 amino acids. Germline assignment: CDR1 LNHDA and CDR2 SQIVND (reference sequence). V was pared by 8 bases and J by 0 bases, with 1 base of the junction left unmatched. Written as DNA, the CDR3 is TGTGCCAGTCGACAGGGGAGCACAGATACGCAGTATTTT. Translating gives CASRQGSTDTQYF.

This chain uses TRBV29-1 with TRBJ2-5; perhaps TRBD2 as D (5 bases). Trimming shortened V by 3 bases and J by 3 bases, and 8 bases separated the two germline ends. Germline CDR1 is SQVTM and CDR2 is ANQGSEA. There are 12 residues in the CDR3. The CDR3 coding sequence is TGCAGCGTTGAGGACTCGGAAGAGACCCAGTACTTC. Its protein product is CSVEDSEETQYF.

In its sample, this clone was seen once. V usage is TRBV6-6 and J usage is TRBJ2-7, with TRBD1 matching 9 bases. The CDR3 totals 14 residues. The germline V gene encodes CDR1 MNHNY and CDR2 SVGAGI (reference sequence). The junction had 2 bases not matched to a gene; V was cut back by 0 bases and J by 5 bases. The CDR3 sequence: CASSYSRDRDEQYF. CDR3 bases: TGTGCCAGCAGTTACTCCCGGGACAGGGACGAGCAGTACTTC.

The chain has TRBV2 and TRBJ2-2, with a weak D call TRBD2 (6 bases). V lost 6 bases, J lost 5 bases, and 13 bases lay in between. This CDR3 is 14 amino acids long. Germline assignment: CDR1 SNHLY and CDR2 FYNNEI. The CDR3 sequence is CASSDTRGTGELFF. CDR3 DNA sequence: TGTGCCAGCAGCGATACCCGGGGGACCGGGGAGCTGTTTTTT.

The chain joins TRBV9 to TRBJ2-1; TRBD2 agrees at 10 bases. With V trimmed by 2 bases and J by 4 bases, 6 bases remained unmatched. CDR1 is SGDLS and CDR2 is YYNGEE in the germline V gene. The length of the CDR3 is 16 residues. The CDR3 spells CASSVPRTSGYNEQFF. The CDR3 DNA reads TGTGCCAGCAGCGTCCCCCGGACTAGCGGTTACAATGAGCAGTTCTTC.

Here the CDR3 DNA reads TGTGCCAGCTCACCCCTACCCGGGACAGGGGCGGCCACTGAAGCTTTCTTT. It specifies CASSPLPGTGAATEAFF. The chain employs TRBV18 and TRBJ1-1, with 10 bases lining up with TRBD1. The trim removed 3 bases at V and 4 bases at J, leaving 11 bases unmatched. CDR3 length: 17 residues. The germline gives CDR1 KGHSH, CDR2 LQKENI.

The V gene is TRBV2, the J gene TRBJ2-5; 13 positions match TRBD2. The CDR3 extends over 15 amino acids. The V segment lost 1 base and the J segment 4 bases; nucleotides outside the gene matches: 0. CDR1 SNHLY and CDR2 FYNNEI come from the germline V gene. Here the CDR3 DNA reads TGTGCCAGCAGTGAAGGACTAGCGGGAGGAGAGACCCAGTACTTC. As protein: CASSEGLAGGETQYF. Drawing the rest from reference TRBV2 and TRBJ2-5, the complete variable domain is EPEVTQTPSHQVTQMGQEVILRCVPISNHLYFYWYRQILGQKVEFLVSFYNNEISEKSEIFDDQFSVERPDGSNFTLKIRSTKLEDSAMYFCASSEGLAGGETQYFGPGTRLLVL.

The rearrangement links TRBV6-5 to TRBJ1-2, with TRBD1 as a possible D gene (6 bases). The ends were cut back, 6 bases at V and 6 bases at J, with 14 bases in the middle. This CDR3 has 13 amino acids. CDR1 and CDR2 from the germline V gene are MNHEY and SVGAGI. Written as DNA, the CDR3 is TGTGCCAGCAGGACAACAGGGTTGAATGGCTACACCTTC. As protein: CASRTTGLNGYTF.

Notes on this clone: An end of the junction differs from the germline gene, which may be a read error. The chain combines TRBV28 with TRBJ2-7; possible D gene TRBD1, 5 bases. The CDR3 is made up of 15 amino acids. Germline loops: CDR1 MDHEN, CDR2 SYDVKM. CDR3 amino acids: CAGSPAHRQSYEQYF. In DNA, the CDR3 is TGTGCCGGCAGCCCCGCGCACAGGCAATCCTACGAGCAGTACTTC.

The chain couples TRBV5-5 to TRBJ1-5; possible D gene TRBD1, 5 bases. CDR1 and CDR2 (germline): SGHKS, YYEKEE (reference sequence). The CDR3 contains 14 residues. V gave up 4 bases and J gave up 0 bases, with 8 bases separating them. CDR3: CASSPGNSNQPQHF. Written as DNA, the CDR3 is TGTGCCAGCAGCCCAGGGAATAGCAATCAGCCCCAGCATTTT.

J is TRBJ1-1 and V is TRBV7-9, with a possible D match to TRBD1 (5 bases). This CDR3 spans 14 amino acids. Germline CDR1 reads SEHNR; CDR2 reads FQNEAQ (reference sequence). The ends were cut back, 5 bases at V and 0 bases at J, with 10 bases in the middle. CDR3 nucleotide sequence: TGTGCCAGCAGCACCGGGACTGTGAACACTGAAGCTTTCTTT. Its translation: CASSTGTVNTEAFF.